This passage covers 5 T cell receptor beta chains from one sample sequenced in a study of CD4 T cells in relation to SARS-CoV-2 and coronaviruses. The unexposed donors gave CD4+ T cells in 2011-2018, prior to COVID-19. Clones were read by immunoSEQ multiplex PCR, and TCRdb kept only the in-frame ones, dropping some. The sample includes under 90,000 clones, 85% to 95% seen only once; the top ten take approximately 0.21%. The sample comprised naive CD4+ T cells from PBMCs. Subset indicated: naive CD4+ T cells isolated by negative enrichment. These receptors all stem from a human donor in good health.

V and J are TRBV19 and TRBJ1-1; D unclear. The germline V gene encodes CDR1 LNHDA and CDR2 SQIVND (reference sequence). V dropped 1 base and J dropped 4 bases, with 10 bases sitting between them. This CDR3 region has 14 residues. The DNA for the CDR3 is TGTGCCAGTAGTATAGGAGGGAGGTTCACTGAAGCTTTCTTT. It specifies CASSIGGRFTEAFF.

A word on this clone: Other DNA sequences in the same sample also yield this CDR3. This chain connects TRBV19 to TRBJ1-1; no clear D. This CDR3 has 13 amino acids. Trimming cost V 3 bases and J 1 base, with 6 bases left between them. CDR1 and CDR2 (germline): LNHDA, SQIVND (reference sequence). The DNA of the CDR3 is TGTGCCAGTAGTATCGGGAGGAACACTGAAGCTTTCTTT. It encodes CASSIGRNTEAFF.

The chain employs TRBV7-9 and TRBJ1-4; possible D gene TRBD1, 5 bases. Per germline, CDR1 SEHNR and CDR2 FQNEAQ (reference sequence). V gave up 5 bases and J gave up 2 bases, with 12 bases separating them. The CDR3 covers 15 residues. The CDR3 region is CASSKQAPTNEKLFF. The CDR3 coding sequence is TGTGCCAGCAGCAAACAGGCGCCCACTAATGAAAAACTGTTTTTT.

The chain carries TRBV6-4 and TRBJ2-3, with 9 bases fitting TRBD1. The V gene end was trimmed by 10 bases and the J gene end by 4 bases; junction bases not matched to a gene: 21. The CDR3 length is 18 residues. Germline V CDR1 and CDR2: MRHNA, SNTAGT. The chain's CDR3 is CATSRTGVRATGADTQYF. The CDR3 bases are TGTGCCACCTCCCGGACAGGGGTTCGTGCCACAGGTGCAGATACGCAGTATTTT.

The rearrangement links TRBV29-1 to TRBJ2-1; 11 positions agree with TRBD1. This CDR3 is built from 14 residues. From germline, CDR1 is SQVTM and CDR2 ANQGSEA. Losses at the gene ends were 2 bases for V and 4 bases for J; bases not matched to a gene: 1. The CDR3 sequence: CSVERDRGYNEQFF. DNA of the CDR3: TGCAGCGTTGAAAGGGACAGGGGGTACAATGAGCAGTTCTTC.